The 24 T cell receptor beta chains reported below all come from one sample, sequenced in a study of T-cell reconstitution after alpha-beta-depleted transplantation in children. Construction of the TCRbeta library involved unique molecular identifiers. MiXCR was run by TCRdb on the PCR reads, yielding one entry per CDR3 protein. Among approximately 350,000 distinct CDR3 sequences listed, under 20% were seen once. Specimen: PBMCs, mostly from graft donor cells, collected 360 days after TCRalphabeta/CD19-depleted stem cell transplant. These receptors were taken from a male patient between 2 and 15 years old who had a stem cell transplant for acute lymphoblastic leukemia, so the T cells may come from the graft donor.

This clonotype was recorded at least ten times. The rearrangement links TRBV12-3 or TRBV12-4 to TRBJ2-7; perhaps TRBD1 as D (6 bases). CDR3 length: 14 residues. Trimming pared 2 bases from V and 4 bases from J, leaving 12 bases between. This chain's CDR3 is CASSLTGRVYEQYF. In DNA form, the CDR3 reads TGTGCCAGCAGTTTAACAGGGCGGGTATACGAGCAGTACTTC.

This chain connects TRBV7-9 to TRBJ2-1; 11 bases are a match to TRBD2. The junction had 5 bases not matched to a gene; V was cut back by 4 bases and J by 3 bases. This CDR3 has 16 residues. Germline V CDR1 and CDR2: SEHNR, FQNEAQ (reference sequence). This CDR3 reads CASSSPSGGIYNEQFF. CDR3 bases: TGTGCCAGCAGCTCCCCTAGCGGGGGGATCTACAATGAGCAGTTCTTC.

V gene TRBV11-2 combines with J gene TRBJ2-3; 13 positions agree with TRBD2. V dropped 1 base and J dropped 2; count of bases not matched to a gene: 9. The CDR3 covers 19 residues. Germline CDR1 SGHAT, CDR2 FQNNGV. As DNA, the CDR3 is TGTGCCAGCAGCTTAGTAGCACTAGCGGGAGGGGTGGCCACAGATACGCAGTATTTT. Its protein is CASSLVALAGGVATDTQYF.

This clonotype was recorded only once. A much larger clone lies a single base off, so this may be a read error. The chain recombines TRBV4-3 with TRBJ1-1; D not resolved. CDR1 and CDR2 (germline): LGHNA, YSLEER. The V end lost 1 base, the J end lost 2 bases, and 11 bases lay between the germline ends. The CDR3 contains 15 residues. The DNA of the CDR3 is TGCGCCAGCAGCCAAGGTAGAAGTGGAAACACTGAAGCTTTCTTT. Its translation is CASSQGRSGNTEAFF.

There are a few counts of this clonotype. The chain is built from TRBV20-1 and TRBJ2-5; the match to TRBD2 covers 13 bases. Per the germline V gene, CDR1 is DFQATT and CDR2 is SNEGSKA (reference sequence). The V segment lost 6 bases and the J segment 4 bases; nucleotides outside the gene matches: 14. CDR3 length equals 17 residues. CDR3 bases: TGCAGTGCCGTCCCGGGACTAGCGGGACGTCTGGGAGAGACCCAGTACTTC. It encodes CSAVPGLAGRLGETQYF.

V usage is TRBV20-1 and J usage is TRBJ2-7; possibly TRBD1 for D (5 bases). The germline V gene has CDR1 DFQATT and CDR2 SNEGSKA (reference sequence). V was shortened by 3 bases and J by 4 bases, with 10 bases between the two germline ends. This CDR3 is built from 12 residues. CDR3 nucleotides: TGCAGTGCTAGGGACATTCGGTACGAGCAGTACTTC. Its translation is CSARDIRYEQYF.

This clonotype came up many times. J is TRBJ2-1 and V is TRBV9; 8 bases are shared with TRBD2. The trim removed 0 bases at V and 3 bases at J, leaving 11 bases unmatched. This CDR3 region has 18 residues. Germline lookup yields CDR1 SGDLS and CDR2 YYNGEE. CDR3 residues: CASSVAPGVAGNYNEQFF. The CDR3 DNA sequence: TGTGCCAGCAGCGTAGCTCCAGGGGTAGCGGGAAACTACAATGAGCAGTTCTTC.

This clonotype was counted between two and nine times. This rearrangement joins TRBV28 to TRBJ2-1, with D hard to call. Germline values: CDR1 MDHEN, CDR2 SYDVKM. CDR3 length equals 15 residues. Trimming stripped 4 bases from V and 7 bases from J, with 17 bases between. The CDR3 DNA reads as TGTGCCAGCAGTTCCCAGGACCACCTGGGGAATGAGCAGTTCTTC. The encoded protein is CASSSQDHLGNEQFF.

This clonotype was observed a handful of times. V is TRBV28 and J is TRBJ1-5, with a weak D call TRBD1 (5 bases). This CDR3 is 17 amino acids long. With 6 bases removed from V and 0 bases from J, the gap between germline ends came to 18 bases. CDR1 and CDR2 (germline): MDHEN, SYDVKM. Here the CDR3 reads CASRQRGGSHSNQPQHF. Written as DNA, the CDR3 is TGTGCCAGCAGGCAACGTGGGGGGTCACATAGCAATCAGCCCCAGCATTTT.

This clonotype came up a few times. In DNA, the CDR3 is TGTGCCAGGGGGAAGACACCAGTGAGCTCTGGAAACACCATATATTTT. It specifies CARGKTPVSSGNTIYF. V gene TRBV2 combines with J gene TRBJ1-3; no firm D call. V was pared by 9 bases and J by 0 bases, with 18 bases between. Germline CDR1 is SNHLY and CDR2 is FYNNEI. The CDR3 has 16 residues.

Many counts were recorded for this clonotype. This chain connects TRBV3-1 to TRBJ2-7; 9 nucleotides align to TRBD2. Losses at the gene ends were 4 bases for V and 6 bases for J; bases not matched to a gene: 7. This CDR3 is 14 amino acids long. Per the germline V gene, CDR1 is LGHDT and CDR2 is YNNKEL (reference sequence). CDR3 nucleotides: TGTGCCAGCAGCCCGACCCTTAGCGGGAGCGAGCAGTACTTC. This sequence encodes CASSPTLSGSEQYF.

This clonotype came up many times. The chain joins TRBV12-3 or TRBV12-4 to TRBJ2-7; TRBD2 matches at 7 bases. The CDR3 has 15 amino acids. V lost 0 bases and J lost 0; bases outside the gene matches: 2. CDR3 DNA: TGTGCCAGCAGTTTAGCGACTAGCCACTCCTACGAGCAGTACTTC. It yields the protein CASSLATSHSYEQYF.

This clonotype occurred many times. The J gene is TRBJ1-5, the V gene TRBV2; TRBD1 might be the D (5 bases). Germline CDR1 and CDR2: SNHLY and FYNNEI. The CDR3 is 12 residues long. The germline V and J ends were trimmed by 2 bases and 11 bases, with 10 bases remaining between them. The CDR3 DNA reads TGTGCCAGCAGTGAACAGGGTGGGACCCAGCATTTT. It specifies CASSEQGGTQHF.

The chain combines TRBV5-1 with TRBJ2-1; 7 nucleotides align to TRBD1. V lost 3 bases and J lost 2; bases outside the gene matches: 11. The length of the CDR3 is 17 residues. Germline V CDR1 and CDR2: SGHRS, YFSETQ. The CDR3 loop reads CASSSGLRGSAYNEQFF. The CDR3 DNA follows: TGCGCCAGCAGCTCTGGCCTCAGGGGGAGCGCCTACAATGAGCAGTTCTTC.

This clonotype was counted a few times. The CDR3 loop is CAWSVGTVRYEQYF. In DNA, the CDR3 is TGTGCCTGGAGTGTTGGGACAGTTCGCTACGAGCAGTACTTC. This chain connects TRBV30 to TRBJ2-7, with 7 bases aligning to TRBD1. Germline CDR1 GTSNPN, CDR2 SVGIG (reference sequence). J gave up 3 bases and V 0 bases, and 5 bases lay outside the gene matches. The CDR3 contains 14 residues.

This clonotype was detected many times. The CDR3 loop is CASRPDRADGYTF. The DNA of the CDR3 is TGCGCCAGCAGGCCAGACAGGGCGGATGGCTACACCTTC. V is TRBV5-1 and J is TRBJ1-2, with 7 bases lining up with TRBD1. The CDR3 sequence is 13 residues long. V shed 5 bases and J 6 bases; nucleotides not matched to a gene: 7. Germline V gene sequence: CDR1 SGHRS, CDR2 YFSETQ.

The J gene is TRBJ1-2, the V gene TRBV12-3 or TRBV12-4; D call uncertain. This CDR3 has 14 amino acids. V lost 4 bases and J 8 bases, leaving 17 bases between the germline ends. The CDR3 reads CASSSRASPRGYTF. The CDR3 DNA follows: TGTGCCAGCAGTTCGAGAGCCAGCCCGCGGGGCTACACCTTC.

CDR3 DNA sequence: TGTGCCAACCAATTCTCTAGCGGGAGTAATGAGCAGTTCTTC. It specifies CANQFSSGSNEQFF. V is TRBV2 and J is TRBJ2-1, with 10 bases aligning to TRBD2. Germline V CDR1 and CDR2: SNHLY, FYNNEI. The CDR3 has 14 residues. V was clipped by 10 bases and J by 7 bases; unmatched bases: 10.

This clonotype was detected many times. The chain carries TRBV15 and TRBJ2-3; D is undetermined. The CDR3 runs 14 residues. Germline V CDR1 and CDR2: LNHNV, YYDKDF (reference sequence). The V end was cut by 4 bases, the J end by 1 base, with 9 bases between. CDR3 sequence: CATSIGPRTDTQYF. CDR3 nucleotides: TGTGCCACCAGCATTGGACCCCGCACAGATACGCAGTATTTT.

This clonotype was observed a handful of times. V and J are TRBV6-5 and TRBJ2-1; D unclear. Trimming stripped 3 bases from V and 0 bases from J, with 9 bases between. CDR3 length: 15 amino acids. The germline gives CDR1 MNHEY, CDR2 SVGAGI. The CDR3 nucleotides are TGTGCCAGCAGTTATAGGCCCAGCTCCTACAATGAGCAGTTCTTC. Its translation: CASSYRPSSYNEQFF.

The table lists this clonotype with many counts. In nucleotides, the CDR3 is TGTGCCAGCACTGGCAGCAATGAGCAGTTCTTC. Amino acid sequence: CASTGSNEQFF. This rearrangement joins TRBV12-3 or TRBV12-4 to TRBJ2-1; D not resolved. V was cut by 7 bases and J by 6 bases, with 7 bases left in between. The CDR3 consists of 11 residues.

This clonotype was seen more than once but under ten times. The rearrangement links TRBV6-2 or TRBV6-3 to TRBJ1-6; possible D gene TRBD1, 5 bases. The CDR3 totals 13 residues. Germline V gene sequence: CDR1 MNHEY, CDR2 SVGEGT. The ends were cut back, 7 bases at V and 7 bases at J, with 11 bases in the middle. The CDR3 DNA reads TGTGCCAGCAACGCAGGGACGAATTCACCCCTCCACTTT. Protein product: CASNAGTNSPLHF.

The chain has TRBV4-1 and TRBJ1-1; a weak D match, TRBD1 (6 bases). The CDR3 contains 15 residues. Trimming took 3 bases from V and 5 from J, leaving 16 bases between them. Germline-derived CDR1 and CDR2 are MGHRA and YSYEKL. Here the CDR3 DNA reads TGCGCCAGCAGCCAGAGAAGCCAGGGGCGGACTGAAGCTTTCTTT. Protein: CASSQRSQGRTEAFF.

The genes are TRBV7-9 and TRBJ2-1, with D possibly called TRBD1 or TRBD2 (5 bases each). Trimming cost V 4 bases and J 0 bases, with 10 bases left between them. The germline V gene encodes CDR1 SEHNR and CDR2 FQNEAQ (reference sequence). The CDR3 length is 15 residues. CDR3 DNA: TGTGCCAGCAGCTCCGGGACGCTCTCCTACAATGAGCAGTTCTTC. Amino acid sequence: CASSSGTLSYNEQFF.